This T cell receptor (beta chain) originates from a study of T-cell reconstitution after alpha-beta-depleted transplantation in children. The CDR3 runs 16 residues. Trimming shortened V by 1 base and J by 1 base, and 13 bases separated the two germline ends. The TCRbeta library incorporated unique molecular identifiers. Each CDR3 protein gets one entry after TCRdb re-called the PCR reads with MiXCR. Among around 410,000 distinct CDR3 sequences, about a tenth were seen once, and the ten largest hold roughly 5%. The sequencing here drew on PBMCs from the stem cell graft donor, taken from the stem cell graft. The source of this sequence is a human donor who donated a stem cell graft to a child with acute myeloid leukemia. The rearrangement joins TRBV12-3 or TRBV12-4 to TRBJ1-1, with D perhaps matching TRBD1 (6 bases). For the CDR3, the DNA is TGTGCCAGCAGTTTAGGGGAGTTACAGGGGAACACTGAAGCTTTCTTT. Its translation is CASSLGELQGNTEAFF.